These 5 T cell receptor beta chains were sequenced from one sample in a study of identifying expanded T cells in peripheral blood. Method: immunoSEQ multiplex PCR; TCRdb's copy keeps in-frame clones and lacks some. The table lists about 82,000 clones, around 90% of them singletons. Sequenced sample: blood. Every receptor here comes from a person aged 18 to 75 in good health.

The chain carries TRBV5-1 and TRBJ2-7; TRBD1 matches at 10 bases. Germline CDR1 SGHRS, CDR2 YFSETQ. The CDR3 is 16 residues long. V shed 0 bases and J 4 bases; nucleotides not matched to a gene: 7. CDR3 bases: TGCGCCAGCAGCTTGGTTTCCGGGACAGGGGTGTACGAGCAGTACTTC. Protein sequence: CASSLVSGTGVYEQYF.

The V and J genes are TRBV4-1 and TRBJ1-2; D possibly corresponds to TRBD1 (6 bases). Looked up from germline, CDR1 is MGHRA and CDR2 is YSYEKL. The CDR3 runs 16 residues. Deletions cut 2 bases from V and 5 bases from J, with 18 bases between. The CDR3: CASSQPRQGSLYGYTF. The CDR3 nucleotides are TGCGCCAGCAGCCAACCCCGTCAGGGGAGCTTATATGGCTACACCTTC.

The rearrangement uses TRBV5-5 and TRBJ1-3; no reliable D call. The germline CDR1 and CDR2 sequences are SGHKS and YYEKEE (reference sequence). The CDR3 extends over 16 amino acids. Trimming stripped 3 bases from V and 0 bases from J, with 13 bases between. As DNA, the CDR3 is TGTGCCAGCAGCTCGGAAGTCCGTCACTCTGGAAACACCATATATTTT. This translates into CASSSEVRHSGNTIYF.

This clone was observed a handful of times. The V call is TRBV12-5, the J call TRBJ2-3; TRBD2 agrees at 12 bases. The CDR3 contains 14 residues. Germline loops: CDR1 LGHNT, CDR2 FRNRAP. V trimming: 1 base; J trimming: 11 bases; junction bases outside the gene matches: 4. The CDR3 DNA follows: TGTGCTAGTGGTTTGGCCGGACTAGCGGGAATGCAGTATTTT. Translation: CASGLAGLAGMQYF. The whole variable domain, filled in from reference TRBV12-5 and TRBJ2-3, reads DARVTQTPRHKVTEMGQEVTMRCQPILGHNTVFWYRQTMMQGLELLAYFRNRAPLDDSGMPKDRFSAEMPDATLATLKIQPSEPRDSAVYFCASGLAGLAGMQYFGPGTRLTVL.

This clone occurred once. This chain uses TRBV19 with TRBJ2-1; D possibly matches TRBD1 or TRBD2 (5 bases each). Trimming removed 7 bases at V and 0 bases at J, with 13 bases between. CDR3 size: 15 residues. Per the germline V gene, CDR1 is LNHDA and CDR2 is SQIVND (reference sequence). In nucleotides, the CDR3 is TGTGCCAGTACCCGGGACCCGCGCTCCTACAATGAGCAGTTCTTC. This codes for CASTRDPRSYNEQFF.